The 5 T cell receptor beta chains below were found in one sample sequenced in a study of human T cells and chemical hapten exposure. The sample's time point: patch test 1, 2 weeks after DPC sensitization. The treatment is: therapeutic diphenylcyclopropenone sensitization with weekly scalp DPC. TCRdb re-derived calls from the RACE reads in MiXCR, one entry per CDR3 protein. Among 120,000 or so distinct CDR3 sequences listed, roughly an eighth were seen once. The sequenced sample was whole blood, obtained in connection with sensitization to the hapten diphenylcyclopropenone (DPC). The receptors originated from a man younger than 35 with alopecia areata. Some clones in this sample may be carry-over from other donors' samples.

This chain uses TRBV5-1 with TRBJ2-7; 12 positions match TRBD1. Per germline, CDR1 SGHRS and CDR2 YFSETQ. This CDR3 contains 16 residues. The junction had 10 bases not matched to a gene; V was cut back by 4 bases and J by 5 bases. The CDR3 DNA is TGCGCCAGCAGCGCTGTCCGGGACAGGGGGCACCACGAGCAGTACTTC. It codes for CASSAVRDRGHHEQYF.

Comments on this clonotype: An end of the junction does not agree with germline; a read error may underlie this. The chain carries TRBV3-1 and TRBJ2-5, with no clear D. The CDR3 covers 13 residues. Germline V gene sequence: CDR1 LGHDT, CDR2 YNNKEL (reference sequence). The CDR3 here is CVSSQARRETQYF. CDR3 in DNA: TGTGTCAGCAGCCAAGCACGCAGAGAGACCCAGTACTTC.

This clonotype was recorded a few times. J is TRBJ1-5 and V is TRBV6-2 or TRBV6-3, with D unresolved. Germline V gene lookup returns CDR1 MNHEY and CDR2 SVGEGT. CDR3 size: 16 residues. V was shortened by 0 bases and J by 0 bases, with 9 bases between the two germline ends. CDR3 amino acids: CASSYSGGISNQPQHF. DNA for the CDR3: TGTGCCAGCAGTTACTCTGGAGGAATTAGCAATCAGCCCCAGCATTTT.

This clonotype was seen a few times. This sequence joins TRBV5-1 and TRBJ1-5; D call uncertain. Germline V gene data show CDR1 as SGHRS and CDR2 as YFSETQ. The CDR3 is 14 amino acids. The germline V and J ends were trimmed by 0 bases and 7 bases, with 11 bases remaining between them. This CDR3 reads CASSLEGDGQPQHF. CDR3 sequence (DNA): TGCGCCAGCAGCTTGGAGGGCGATGGACAGCCCCAGCATTTT.

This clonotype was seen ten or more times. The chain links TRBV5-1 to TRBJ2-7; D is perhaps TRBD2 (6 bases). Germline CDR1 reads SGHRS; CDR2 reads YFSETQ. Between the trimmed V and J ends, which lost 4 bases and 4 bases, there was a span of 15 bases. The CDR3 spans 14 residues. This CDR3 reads CASSLGGSGYEQYV. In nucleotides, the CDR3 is TGCGCCAGCAGCCTCGGGGGTTCAGGTTACGAGCAGTACGTC.